These 12 T cell receptor beta chains originate from one sample sequenced in a study of blood T cell repertoires in COVID-19 (dated by TCRdb to 2018 to 2021). The library was prepared using the immunoSEQ multiplex PCR assay. Not all clones reach the TCRdb copy of this immuneACCESS table, which keeps in-frame sequences only. Checked studies attribute under half of the gap to unresolved V genes and leave the rest unexplained. Here the sample has about 190,000 clones; around 80% occur a single time. Of the sample, around 12% falls within the top ten clones. Sequencing was done on a sample of peripheral blood. The receptors were sampled from a woman aged 50 to 60 with acute or convalescent COVID-19.

This rearrangement joins TRBV28 to TRBJ2-4; TRBD2 aligns across 7 bases. The CDR3 is 15 residues long. Germline CDR1 MDHEN, CDR2 SYDVKM. The J segment lost 3 bases and the V segment lost 5 bases, leaving 7 bases of the junction unmatched. The CDR3 here is CASSPGGRDKNIQYF. The CDR3, as DNA: TGTGCCAGCAGTCCGGGGGGACGGGACAAAAACATTCAGTACTTC. Full variable domain (rest looked up from reference TRBV28 and TRBJ2-4): DVKVTQSSRYLVKRTGEKVFLECVQDMDHENMFWYRQDPGLGLRLIYFSYDVKMKEKGDIPEGYSVSREKKERFSLILESASTNQTSMYLCASSPGGRDKNIQYFGAGTRLSVL.

The chain carries TRBV14 and TRBJ2-1, with D unclear. The CDR3 runs 15 residues. Germline V CDR1 and CDR2: SGHDN, FVKESK. Trimming took 0 bases from V and 0 from J, leaving 6 bases between them. This CDR3 reads CASSQERVSYNEQFF. DNA for the CDR3: TGTGCCAGCAGCCAAGAACGGGTCTCCTACAATGAGCAGTTCTTC.

For the CDR3, the DNA is TGCAGTGCCCCCCTTCGGGATGGCTACACCTTC. This codes for CSAPLRDGYTF. The chain links TRBV20-1 to TRBJ1-2; D not certain. V was shortened by 6 bases and J by 6 bases, with 11 bases between the two germline ends. Germline V CDR1 and CDR2: DFQATT, SNEGSKA (reference sequence). The CDR3 is 11 amino acids.

The chain is built from TRBV5-6 and TRBJ2-1, with D uncertain. This CDR3 is built from 14 residues. The germline gives CDR1 SGHDT, CDR2 YYEEEE. Trimming left V 1 base short and J 4 bases short, with 9 bases between. This CDR3 reads CASSLRRFYNEQFF. CDR3 sequence (DNA): TGTGCCAGCAGCTTGAGGCGGTTTTACAATGAGCAGTTCTTC.

The chain joins TRBV12-3 or TRBV12-4 to TRBJ1-1; D unclear. V lost 6 bases to trimming and J lost 4 bases, with 12 bases between them. The CDR3 has 13 residues. CDR3 amino acids: CASSLKSGTEAFF. CDR3 sequence (DNA): TGTGCCAGCAGCCTCAAGAGTGGCACTGAAGCTTTCTTT.

This clone was recorded only once. This sequence joins TRBV14 and TRBJ2-2; TRBD1 matches 7 bases. V shed 0 bases and J 3 bases; nucleotides not matched to a gene: 4. The CDR3 sequence is 16 residues long. Germline V gene sequence: CDR1 SGHDN, CDR2 FVKESK. The CDR3 is CASSQDKDRYTGELFF. CDR3 bases: TGTGCCAGCAGCCAAGATAAGGACAGGTACACCGGGGAGCTGTTTTTT.

The chain recombines TRBV6-5 with TRBJ1-5; TRBD1 aligns across 7 bases. The CDR3 extends over 14 amino acids. The trim removed 6 bases at V and 6 bases at J, leaving 8 bases unmatched. Germline CDR1 reads MNHEY; CDR2 reads SVGAGI. In DNA, the CDR3 is TGTGCCAGCAGGAACCGACAGGGCGGTCAGCCCCAGCATTTT. This gives the protein CASRNRQGGQPQHF.

The J gene is TRBJ1-4, the V gene TRBV9; D might be TRBD1 (5 bases). Germline V gene sequence: CDR1 SGDLS, CDR2 YYNGEE. The CDR3 has 15 residues. With 2 bases removed from V and 8 bases from J, the gap between germline ends came to 16 bases. The CDR3 nucleotides read TGTGCCAGCAGCGTTGGGACGGGAGGATCCGAAAAACTGTTTTTT. Its protein product is CASSVGTGGSEKLFF.

This clone occurred a few times. The chain recombines TRBV2 with TRBJ1-5, with D maybe TRBD1 (6 bases). This CDR3 spans 22 amino acids. V was cut by 6 bases and J by 7 bases, with 40 bases left in between. Per the germline V gene, CDR1 is SNHLY and CDR2 is FYNNEI. DNA of the CDR3: TGTGCCAGCAGGAAGACAGGTACAGCGGGAATTAAACCTTCGGGGCATTTGCAGCCCCAGCATTTT. This translates into CASRKTGTAGIKPSGHLQPQHF.

This chain links TRBV6-5 with TRBJ2-2; weak D call: TRBD1 (5 bases). V was trimmed by 7 bases and J by 1 base, leaving 10 bases between them. The CDR3 extends over 14 amino acids. CDR1 is MNHEY and CDR2 is SVGAGI in the germline V gene. The chain's CDR3 is CASTLGVNTGELFF. Written as DNA, the CDR3 is TGTGCCAGCACCTTAGGGGTGAACACCGGGGAGCTGTTTTTT.

This rearrangement joins TRBV4-3 to TRBJ2-7; D gene unclear. The CDR3 loop spans 13 amino acids. Trimming stripped 1 base from V and 3 bases from J, with 7 bases between. The germline V gene encodes CDR1 LGHNA and CDR2 YSLEER. This CDR3 is CASSQGPVYEQYF. The CDR3 nucleotides read TGCGCCAGCAGCCAAGGTCCGGTCTACGAGCAGTACTTC.

J is TRBJ2-3 and V is TRBV6-1; D possibly corresponds to TRBD2 (6 bases). Trimming removed 3 bases from V and 3 bases from J, with 13 bases in between. Germline-derived CDR1 and CDR2 are MNHNS and SASEGT. This CDR3 contains 15 residues. CDR3 in DNA: TGTGCCAGCAGTGATGCGGGACCCCCAACAGATACGCAGTATTTT. Its protein is CASSDAGPPTDTQYF.